Listed here is a single T cell receptor (beta chain). The antigen is unknown. These data belong to a study of T-cell reconstitution after alpha-beta-depleted transplantation in children. General study points: Several hundred expanded graft clones reportedly supplied alpha-beta T cells about two months after transplant. T-cell counts and diversity at one year following transplant were attributed mainly to newly produced T cells. For some patients, TCRbeta diversity was high at day 60 because of recipient T cells and thymic progenitors that survived.

This CDR3 region has 14 residues. V dropped 1 base and J dropped 0 bases, with 7 bases sitting between them. Germline CDR1 and CDR2: PRHDT and FYEKMQ (reference sequence). As it was prepared, the TCRbeta library received unique molecular identifiers. TCRdb redid the calling of the PCR reads with MiXCR, one entry per CDR3 protein. Of about 500,000 distinct CDR3 sequences listed, more than 9.5% are singletons. The chain recombines TRBV13 with TRBJ2-7; no reliable D call. This receptor was taken from a female patient aged 2 to 10 who had a stem cell transplant for aplastic anemia, so the T cells may come from the graft donor. The sample here was PBMCs, mostly from graft donor cells, taken 180 days after TCRalphabeta/CD19-depleted stem cell transplant. The CDR3 nucleotides read TGTGCCAGCAGCTTAGTGATGAACTCCTACGAGCAGTACTTC. It is translated as CASSLVMNSYEQYF.